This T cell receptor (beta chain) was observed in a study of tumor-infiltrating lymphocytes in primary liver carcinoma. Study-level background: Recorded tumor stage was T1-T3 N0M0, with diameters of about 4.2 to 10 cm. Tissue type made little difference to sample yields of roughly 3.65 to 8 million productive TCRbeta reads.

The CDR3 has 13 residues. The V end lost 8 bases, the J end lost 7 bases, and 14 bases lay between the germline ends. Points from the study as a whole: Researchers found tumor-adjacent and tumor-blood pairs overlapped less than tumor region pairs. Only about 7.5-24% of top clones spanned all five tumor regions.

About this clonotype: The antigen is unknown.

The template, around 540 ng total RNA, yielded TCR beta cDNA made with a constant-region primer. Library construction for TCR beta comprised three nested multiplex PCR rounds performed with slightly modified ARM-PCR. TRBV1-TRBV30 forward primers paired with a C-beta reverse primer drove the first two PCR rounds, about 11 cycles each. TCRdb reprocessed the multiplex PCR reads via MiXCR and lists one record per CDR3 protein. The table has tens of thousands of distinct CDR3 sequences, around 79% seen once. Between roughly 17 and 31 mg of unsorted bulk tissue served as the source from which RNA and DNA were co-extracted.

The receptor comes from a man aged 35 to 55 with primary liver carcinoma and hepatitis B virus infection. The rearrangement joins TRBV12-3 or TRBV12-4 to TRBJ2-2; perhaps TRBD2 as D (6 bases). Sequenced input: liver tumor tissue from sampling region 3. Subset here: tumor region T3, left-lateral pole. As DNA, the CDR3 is TGTGCCAGCGTACGACTAGTGGTCGGGGAGCTGTTTTTT. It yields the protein CASVRLVVGELFF.